The clone carrying this TCR beta chain was observed a single time. Its antigen is as yet unknown. PCR involved 60 Vbeta and 13 Jbeta primers. TCRdb's copy holds only in-frame clones and misses some; the assay was immunoSEQ multiplex PCR. The sample contains some 200,000 clones, 80% to 85% of which appear only once. CDR1 and CDR2 from the germline V gene are SGHTA and FQGNSA. The CDR3 has 18 amino acids. V gave up 5 bases and J gave up 0 bases; unmatched junction bases: 13. The data stem from a study of cytomegalovirus exposure and HLA in healthy donors. Study-level information: Earlier results showed approximately 110 million unique TCR beta sequences derived from approximately 180 million T cells. Study-wide results and caveats: When analyzed later, a missense DCLRE1C variant was found to be linked to TCR beta V- and J-gene trimming. A previous analysis found most TCR beta V segments productive roughly 87% or roughly 30% of the time. Apparent HLA restriction characterized most CMV-associated TCR beta chains in a later analysis.

The receptor comes from a woman under 30 in good health and CMV-seronegative. Sample: PBMCs. This chain links TRBV7-2 with TRBJ1-3; TRBD1 aligns across 7 bases. This chain's CDR3 is CASSQTGWDSLSGNTIYF. The CDR3 DNA reads as TGTGCCAGCAGCCAGACGGGGTGGGACAGTCTCTCTGGAAACACCATATATTTT.